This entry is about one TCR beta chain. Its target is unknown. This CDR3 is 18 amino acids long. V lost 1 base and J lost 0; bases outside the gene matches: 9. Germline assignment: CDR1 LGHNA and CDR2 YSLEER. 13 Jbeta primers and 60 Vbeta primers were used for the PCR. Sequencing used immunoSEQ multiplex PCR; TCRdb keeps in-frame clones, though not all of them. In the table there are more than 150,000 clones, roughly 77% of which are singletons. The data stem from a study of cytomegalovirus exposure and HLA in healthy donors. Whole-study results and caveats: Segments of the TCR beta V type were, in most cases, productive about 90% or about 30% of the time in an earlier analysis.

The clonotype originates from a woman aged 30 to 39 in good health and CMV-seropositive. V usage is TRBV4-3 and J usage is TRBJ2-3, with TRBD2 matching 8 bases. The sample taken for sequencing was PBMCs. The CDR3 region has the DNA TGCGCCAGCAGCCAAGTGGGAGGAGCGGGGGAAAGCACAGATACGCAGTATTTT. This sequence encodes CASSQVGGAGESTDTQYF.